This T cell receptor (beta chain) was sequenced for a study of T cell responses to AZD1222 COVID-19 vaccine (dated by TCRdb to the early 2020s). Background on the whole study: AZD1222 recipients with second doses at about 4 weeks or about 12 weeks were pooled, because spike-specific TCR depth and breadth did not differ between schedules. Trial participants were enrolled into age subgroups of 18-55, 56-69 and 70-plus years, which contained approximately 150, 30 and 60 TCR-sequenced participants, respectively. TCR sequencing was performed for more than 230 trial participants, of whom some 200 were given two doses of AZD1222 and roughly 25 were given two doses of MenACWY control vaccine.

On the study overall, not on this receptor specifically: Reportedly, almost half of the unique spike-specific TCRs recognized epitopes lying outside the regions that are mutated in the B.1.351 and B.1.1.7 variants. Most participants were white British and females outnumbered males, and the authors suggested that clonal diversity may have been underestimated. Spike-specific TCR breadth and depth rose significantly after two AZD1222 doses compared with day 0 and with MenACWY recipients. In the small 56-69-year group, the increase in depth fell short of significance, most likely because of low power. The vaccine-associated CD4 TCRs covered the entire spike protein, and the dominant responses fell in regions 160-218 and 743-854. Conclusions about previously exposed vaccinees are limited because only 5 or 6 AZD1222 recipients were SARS-CoV-2 seropositive at baseline. Because no samples from the day 14 peak response were available, repertoires could be characterized only after the peak T cell response.

Looking up the germline V gene (reference sequence) yields CDR1 LNHDA and CDR2 SQIVND. Trimming costs V 3 bases and J 7 bases, and their ends lie 16 bases apart. There are 15 amino acids in the CDR3, from cysteine to phenylalanine inclusive. Only the CDR3 part of the read is kept: 45 bases, read in frame from the first base. Sample time point, as interpreted from the label and publication: baseline before first vaccination. Samples from vaccinated people were obtained from the UK trials COV001 and COV002, which included a single-blind randomized controlled phase 2/3 trial of AZD1222 (ChAdOx1 nCoV-19) in healthy adults. For TCRbeta chain sequencing, PBMC samples were collected from trial participants at day 0 and at day 28 after the second dose. The CDR3 regions of human TCRbeta chains were analyzed by immunosequencing. The authors' pipeline ran thus. TCRs in the repertoires were matched against a reference library of SARS-CoV-2-specific TCRs that had been generated with the MIRA antigen-specificity platform. Breadth meant the fraction of unique TCRs that were SARS-CoV-2-associated, whereas depth meant the fraction of total T cells that were SARS-CoV-2-associated. Using the MIRA data, each spike-specific TCR was assigned both to the spike region to which the TCR was reactive and to a CD4 or CD8 class. Log10-transformed breadth and depth values were compared by one-way ANOVA with Sidak's multiple comparisons tests. The immuneACCESS repertoire file appears here via TCRdb, limited to in-frame rearrangements. These files lack a portion of the clones; in checked studies, under half of the deficit traces to unresolved V genes, and the cause of the others is not known. The V and J calls and clone size were taken over from that table, and D and trimming were inferred from the DNA. The sample data list over 100,000 clones, and 84% of these were observed just once. 9.4% of the sample is taken by the ten largest.

Turning to this clone: This receptor's antigen is unknown. No much larger clonotype is one base removed from it; base qualities were not supplied.

The receptor comes from an adult in good health. The rearranged chain carries TRBV19 and TRBJ1-5; the D gene is perhaps TRBD1, from 6 matching bases. This specimen was peripheral blood, taken on day 0 of AZD1222 vaccination. The CDR3 region: CASSIEDSSRQPQHF. The DNA sequence is given as TGTGCCAGTAGTATCGAGGACAGCTCGAGACAGCCCCAGCATTTT.